This paragraph covers one TCR beta chain sequence. The sample is drawn from a study of T cell changes during pregnancy in multiple sclerosis. Produced via immunoSEQ multiplex PCR; TCRdb's table is partial and in-frame only. The sample comprises roughly 29,000 clones, roughly 91% of which are singletons, and more than 0.35% rests with the top ten. V trimming: 5 bases; J trimming: 5 bases; junction bases outside the gene matches: 8. The CDR3 consists of 14 residues. Germline V CDR1 and CDR2: GTSNPN, SVGIG (reference sequence). The receptor was derived from a female donor with multiple sclerosis, enrolled in a pregnancy study. This chain connects TRBV30 to TRBJ2-1, with TRBD1 identical over 8 bases. This sample comprised CD4+ T cells from peripheral blood mononuclear cells, obtained after pregnancy. The CDR3 DNA reads TGTGCCTGGTCCCCGGGACAGGCCAACAATGAGCAGTTCTTC. Its translation: CAWSPGQANNEQFF.